A selection of T cell receptor beta chains follows, all from one sample in a study of blood T cell repertoires in COVID-19. The assay was immunoSEQ multiplex PCR, and TCRdb's table has in-frame clones only and misses some. The data show 70,000 to 100,000 clones, with roughly 78% seen just once and about 7% held by the top ten. The specimen sequenced was peripheral blood. Receptors originate from a man over 45 with active or convalescent COVID-19. The CDR3 runs from the conserved cysteine through the conserved F or W. Fields, in order: CDR3 protein, V gene, J gene, CDR3 length.

CDR3 protein: CASKGALEGYTF
V gene: TRBV18
J gene: TRBJ1-2
CDR3 length: 12

CDR3 protein: CASSPGGGSNQPQHF
V gene: TRBV18
J gene: TRBJ1-5
CDR3 length: 15

CDR3 protein: CASSLQGGADTQYF
V gene: TRBV5-4
J gene: TRBJ2-3
CDR3 length: 14

CDR3 protein: CATSRELAARGTDTQYF
V gene: TRBV15
J gene: TRBJ2-3
CDR3 length: 17

CDR3 protein: CSASDAGAMNEQFF
V gene: TRBV20-1
J gene: TRBJ2-1
CDR3 length: 14

CDR3 protein: CASSRITGTDTQYF
V gene: TRBV19
J gene: TRBJ2-3
CDR3 length: 14

CDR3 protein: CASSPTSGGANEQFF
V gene: TRBV5-4
J gene: TRBJ2-1
CDR3 length: 15

CDR3 protein: CASSPRVTTWKDTQYF
V gene: TRBV6-2/TRBV6-3
J gene: TRBJ2-3
CDR3 length: 16

CDR3 protein: CASSLVGRAPYNEQFF
V gene: TRBV11-1
J gene: TRBJ2-1
CDR3 length: 16

CDR3 protein: CASSQNTAEPQHF
V gene: TRBV3-1/TRBV3-2
J gene: TRBJ1-5
CDR3 length: 13

CDR3 protein: CASSQTGQGDEQYF
V gene: TRBV4-1
J gene: TRBJ2-7
CDR3 length: 14

CDR3 protein: CASSLESSGGQFF
V gene: TRBV7-2
J gene: TRBJ2-1
CDR3 length: 13

CDR3 protein: CATSDSRGANTGELFF
V gene: TRBV24-1
J gene: TRBJ2-2
CDR3 length: 16

CDR3 protein: CASSQDWGQGFEKLFF
V gene: TRBV3-1/TRBV3-2
J gene: TRBJ1-4
CDR3 length: 16

CDR3 protein: CAAGGGLGEAFF
V gene: TRBV27
J gene: TRBJ1-1
CDR3 length: 12

CDR3 protein: CASSDMAVQETQYF
V gene: TRBV2
J gene: TRBJ2-5
CDR3 length: 14

CDR3 protein: CASSLNRNEQFF
V gene: TRBV7-2
J gene: TRBJ2-1
CDR3 length: 12